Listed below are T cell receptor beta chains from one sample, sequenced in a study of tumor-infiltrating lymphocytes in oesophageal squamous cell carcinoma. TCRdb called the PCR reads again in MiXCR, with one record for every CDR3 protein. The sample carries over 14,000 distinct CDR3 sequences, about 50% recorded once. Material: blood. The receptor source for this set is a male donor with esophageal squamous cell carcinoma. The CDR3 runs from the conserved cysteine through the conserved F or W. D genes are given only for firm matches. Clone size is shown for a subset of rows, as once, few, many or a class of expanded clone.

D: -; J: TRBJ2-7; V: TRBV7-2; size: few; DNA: TGTGCCAGCAGCTCGAAGGCAGGGTCCTACGAGCAGTACTTC; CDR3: CASSSKAGSYEQYF
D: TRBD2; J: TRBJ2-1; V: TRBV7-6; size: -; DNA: TGTGCCAGCAGCTTATTTGGCGGGACTAGCTCCTACAATGAGCAGTTCTTC; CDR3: CASSLFGGTSSYNEQFF
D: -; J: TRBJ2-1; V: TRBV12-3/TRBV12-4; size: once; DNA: TGTGCCAGCAGTTTTCACACAGCTTACAATGAGCAGTTCTTC; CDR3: CASSFHTAYNEQFF
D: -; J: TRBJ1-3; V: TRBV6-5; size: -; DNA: TGTGCCAGCAGGCGGCCGCTGGCTGGAAACACCATATATTTT; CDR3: CASRRPLAGNTIYF
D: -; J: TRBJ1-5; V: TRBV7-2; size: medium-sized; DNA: TGTGCCAGCAGCTCGACCGGGCAGCCCCAGCATTTT; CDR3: CASSSTGQPQHF
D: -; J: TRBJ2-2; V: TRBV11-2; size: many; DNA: TGTGCCAGCAGGGAAAACCCGAACACCGGGGAGCTGTTTTTT; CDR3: CASRENPNTGELFF
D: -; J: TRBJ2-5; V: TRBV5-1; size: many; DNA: TGCGCCAGCACAACGACTAGGCGGGAGACCCAGTACTTC; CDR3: CASTTTRRETQYF
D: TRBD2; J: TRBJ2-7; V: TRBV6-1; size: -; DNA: TGTGCCAGCAGTGAGGTGGCGGGGGTTTTCAACGAGCAGTACTTC; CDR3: CASSEVAGVFNEQYF
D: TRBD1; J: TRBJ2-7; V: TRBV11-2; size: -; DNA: TGTGCCAGCAGCTTAAACCGGGACAGCTCCTACGAGCAGTACTTC; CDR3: CASSLNRDSSYEQYF
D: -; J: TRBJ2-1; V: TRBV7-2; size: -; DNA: TGTGCCAGCAGCTTAGATGCGAACCCCTACAATGAGCAGTTCTTC; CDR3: CASSLDANPYNEQFF
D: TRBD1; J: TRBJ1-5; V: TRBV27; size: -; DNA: TGTGCCAGCAGTGCAGGACAGGTCGGTCAGCCCCAGCATTTT; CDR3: CASSAGQVGQPQHF
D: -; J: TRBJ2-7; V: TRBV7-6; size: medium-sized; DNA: TGTGCCAGCAGCCTCAGGTCGACCACCTACGAGCAGTACTTC; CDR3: CASSLRSTTYEQYF
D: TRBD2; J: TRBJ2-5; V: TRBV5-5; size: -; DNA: TGTGCCAGCAGCCCGACGGGCGAAAAGCGGGAGGGCCGGGAGACCCAGTACTTC; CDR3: CASSPTGEKREGRETQYF
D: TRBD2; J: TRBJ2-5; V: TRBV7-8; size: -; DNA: TGTGCCAGCGCTCAAATCCCTCTCAGCGGGAGAGAGACCCAGTACTTC; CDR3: CASAQIPLSGRETQYF
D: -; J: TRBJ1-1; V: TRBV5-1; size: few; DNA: TGCGCCAGCAGCCTCGAAAGGAACACTGAAGCTTTCTTT; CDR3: CASSLERNTEAFF
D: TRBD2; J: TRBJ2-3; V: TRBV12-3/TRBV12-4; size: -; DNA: TGTGCCAGCAGTTCTAAATCGGGACTAGCGATACCCCCCACTTGGACAGATACGCAGTATTTT; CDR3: CASSSKSGLAIPPTWTDTQYF
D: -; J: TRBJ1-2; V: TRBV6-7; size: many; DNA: TGTGCCAGCAGTTACTCCAGTGGGTTTATGGATTTAGGAGTTGGCTACACCTTC; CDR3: CASSYSSGFMDLGVGYTF
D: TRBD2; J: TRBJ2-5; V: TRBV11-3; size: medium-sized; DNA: TGTGCCAGCAGCCCGAGGACTAGCGGCCAAGAGACCCAGTACTTC; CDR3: CASSPRTSGQETQYF
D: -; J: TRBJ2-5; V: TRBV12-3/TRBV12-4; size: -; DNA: TGTGCCAGCAGTTTAAAGCGGAACAATGAGCAGTACTTC; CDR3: CASSLKRNNEQYF
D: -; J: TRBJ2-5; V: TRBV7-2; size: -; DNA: TGTGCCAGCAGCTTGGACCGGGGTTCACCCCTCCACTTC; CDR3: CASSLDRGSPLHF
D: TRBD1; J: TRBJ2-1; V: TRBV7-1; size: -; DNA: TGTGCCAGCAGCTCACGACGACAGGGGGATAGGAATGAGCAGTTCTTC; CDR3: CASSSRRQGDRNEQFF
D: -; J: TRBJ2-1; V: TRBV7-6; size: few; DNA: TGTGCCAGCAGCTTAAGCGGCAATGAGCAGTTCTTC; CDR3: CASSLSGNEQFF